Shown below are 29 T cell receptor beta chains from a single sample sequenced in a study of cytomegalovirus exposure and HLA in healthy donors. The PCR used 60 Vbeta and 13 Jbeta primers. The protocol was immunoSEQ multiplex PCR, while the TCRdb copy is restricted to in-frame clones and leaves out a portion. The sample includes more than 95,000 clones, around 15% of them seen just once. The source material was PBMCs. All receptors derive from a female donor in good health and CMV-seronegative.

The chain employs TRBV4-2 and TRBJ1-5, with a possible D match to TRBD1 (6 bases). CDR1 LGHNA and CDR2 YNFKEQ come from the germline V gene. The CDR3 is made up of 15 amino acids. Trimming shortened V by 2 bases and J by 4 bases, and 12 bases separated the two germline ends. The DNA for the CDR3 is TGTGCCAGCAGCCAAATTTGGGGACAAAATCAGCCCCAGCATTTT. This codes for CASSQIWGQNQPQHF.

V and J are TRBV7-2 and TRBJ1-2, with D possibly being TRBD1 (5 bases). The CDR3 runs 15 residues. Germline CDR1 SGHTA, CDR2 FQGNSA. Trimming removed 4 bases from V and 5 bases from J, with 17 bases in between. In DNA form, the CDR3 reads TGTGCCAGCAGCTCCGACAGCTCAGCCATTTATGGCTACACCTTC. Encoded protein: CASSSDSSAIYGYTF.

This clone turned up a few times. The chain is built from TRBV10-3 and TRBJ2-2, with D perhaps matching TRBD2 (7 bases). Germline V gene sequence: CDR1 ENHRY, CDR2 SYGVKD. V lost 1 base to trimming and J lost 1 base, with 13 bases between them. The CDR3 is made up of 17 amino acids. The CDR3, as DNA: TGTGCCATCAGTGAGTGGGGGCTAGCGGAGAACACCGGGGAGCTGTTTTTT. The encoded protein is CAISEWGLAENTGELFF.

The chain couples TRBV19 to TRBJ1-5; D is undetermined. CDR3 length equals 14 residues. Germline CDR1 and CDR2: LNHDA and SQIVND (reference sequence). The germline V and J ends were trimmed by 7 bases and 2 bases, with 12 bases remaining between them. CDR3 nucleotide sequence: TGTGCCAGTACGTGGCGAGGAGGCAATCAGCCCCAGCATTTT. This translates into CASTWRGGNQPQHF.

This sequence joins TRBV9 and TRBJ1-2, with D possibly TRBD1 on 6 matching bases. The V end lost 3 bases, the J end lost 5 bases, and 8 bases lay between the germline ends. The length of the CDR3 is 12 residues. CDR1 is SGDLS, CDR2 YYNGEE, per germline. DNA of the CDR3: TGTGCCAGCAGCGGGGGGCTGTATGGCTACACCTTC. This translates into CASSGGLYGYTF.

This chain connects TRBV4-3 to TRBJ2-7; 12 bases are a match to TRBD2. V trimming: 1 base; J trimming: 3 bases; junction bases outside the gene matches: 4. Germline lookup yields CDR1 LGHNA and CDR2 YSLEER. The length of the CDR3 is 16 residues. CDR3 protein: CASSQALAGGLYEQYF. The CDR3 DNA follows: TGCGCCAGCAGCCAAGCACTAGCGGGAGGACTCTACGAGCAGTACTTC.

V is TRBV18 and J is TRBJ2-7; TRBD1 aligns across 9 bases. Germline CDR1 reads KGHSH; CDR2 reads LQKENI. V gave up 2 bases and J gave up 6 bases; unmatched junction bases: 2. This CDR3 is 13 amino acids long. The chain's CDR3 is CASSPGQGREQYF. The CDR3 coding sequence is TGTGCCAGCTCACCAGGACAGGGGCGCGAGCAGTACTTC.

There are a few counts of this clone. Within the sample, other DNA sequences also encode this same CDR3. The chain carries TRBV4-3 and TRBJ2-3; D may be TRBD2 (5 bases). Trimming pared 1 base from V and 0 bases from J, leaving 8 bases between. Germline assignment: CDR1 LGHNA and CDR2 YSLEER. The length of the CDR3 is 15 residues. CDR3 DNA sequence: TGCGCCAGCAGCCAAGGAGGGTCTAGCACAGATACGCAGTATTTT. As protein: CASSQGGSSTDTQYF.

The chain is built from TRBV6-6 and TRBJ2-3; D might be TRBD2 (5 bases). The length of the CDR3 is 14 residues. Per germline, CDR1 MNHNY and CDR2 SVGAGI (reference sequence). Trimming took off 6 bases at V and 6 bases at J, with 16 bases between the two ends. CDR3 nucleotides: TGTGCCAGCAGATTGAAGCCGCCGGGGGATACGCAGTATTTT. Residues: CASRLKPPGDTQYF.

This clone was seen a few times. The gene calls are TRBV30 and TRBJ1-2; tentatively, D is TRBD1 (5 bases). Germline CDR1 is GTSNPN and CDR2 is SVGIG (reference sequence). The CDR3 consists of 13 residues. With 4 bases removed from V and 2 bases from J, the gap between germline ends came to 11 bases. The CDR3 DNA reads TGTGCCTGGAACCCGGACACGAACTATGGCTACACCTTC. This sequence encodes CAWNPDTNYGYTF. Full variable domain (outside the CDR3, taken from reference TRBV30 and TRBJ1-2): SQTIHQWPATLVQPVGSPLSLECTVEGTSNPNLYWYRQAAGRGLQLLFYSVGIGQISSEVPQNLSASRPQDRQFILSSKKLLLSDSGFYLCAWNPDTNYGYTFGSGTRLTVV.

This clone turned up a few times. This rearrangement joins TRBV30 to TRBJ2-2; 10 bases are a match to TRBD2. The CDR3 sequence is 14 residues long. Germline-derived CDR1 and CDR2 are GTSNPN and SVGIG (reference sequence). V was pared by 5 bases and J by 3 bases, with 3 bases of the junction left unmatched. The CDR3 reads CAWAGTSDTGELFF. The CDR3 nucleotides read TGTGCCTGGGCCGGGACTAGCGACACCGGGGAGCTGTTTTTT. The full variable domain, with the rest looked up from reference TRBV30 and TRBJ2-2, is SQTIHQWPATLVQPVGSPLSLECTVEGTSNPNLYWYRQAAGRGLQLLFYSVGIGQISSEVPQNLSASRPQDRQFILSSKKLLLSDSGFYLCAWAGTSDTGELFFGEGSRLTVL.

This clone was seen a handful of times. A read error may produce the germline difference seen at one junction end. The gene calls are TRBV4-1 and TRBJ1-5; TRBD1 is a possible D gene (5 bases). CDR3 length equals 16 residues. Germline assignment: CDR1 MGHRA and CDR2 YSYEKL. In DNA form, the CDR3 reads TGCGCCAGCAGCAAAGAGGGGCGGGGGGGGAATCAGCCCCAGCATTTT. It codes for CASSKEGRGGNQPQHF.

The chain links TRBV6-1 to TRBJ2-7; 8 bases fit TRBD1. The V gene's germline CDR1 is MNHNS and CDR2 SASEGT. This CDR3 spans 15 amino acids. The ends lost 2 bases at V and 2 bases at J; junction bases unmatched: 5. The CDR3 region is CASSEPTGAPYEQYF. CDR3 sequence (DNA): TGTGCCAGCAGTGAACCGACAGGGGCCCCCTACGAGCAGTACTTC.

The chain links TRBV7-2 to TRBJ1-4, with D uncertain. The CDR3 consists of 12 residues. Germline lookup yields CDR1 SGHTA and CDR2 FQGNSA. Trimming stripped 5 bases from V and 15 bases from J, with 16 bases between. The CDR3 DNA follows: TGTGCCAGCAGCGACCGTGGCGGGAGGATGTTTTTT. This translates into CASSDRGGRMFF.

The chain combines TRBV6-6 with TRBJ1-2, with 8 positions matching TRBD1. V lost 4 bases to trimming and J lost 13 bases; unmatched junction nucleotides: 14. Per germline, CDR1 MNHNY and CDR2 SVGAGI (reference sequence). The CDR3 extends over 14 amino acids. The DNA of the CDR3 is TGTGCCAGCAGTTTAAGGCCGGGACAGGCTTTTGGCACCTTC. Its protein product is CASSLRPGQAFGTF.

This clone was detected a few times. This chain uses TRBV5-4 with TRBJ2-7; 11 bases fit TRBD2. V lost 3 bases to trimming and J lost 2 bases; unmatched junction nucleotides: 1. This CDR3 region has 14 residues. Per germline, CDR1 SGHNT and CDR2 YYREEE (reference sequence). In DNA, the CDR3 is TGTGCCAGCAGCTCGGGACTAGCGGCCTACGAGCAGTACTTC. Its translation is CASSSGLAAYEQYF.

This chain uses TRBV5-4 with TRBJ2-3; the D gene is possibly TRBD2 (5 bases). With 1 base removed from V and 0 bases from J, the gap between germline ends came to 15 bases. CDR1 is SGHNT, CDR2 YYREEE, per germline (reference sequence). This CDR3 is built from 17 residues. CDR3 DNA: TGTGCCAGCAGCTTGTATCGCCAGCGGAGAAGCACAGATACGCAGTATTTT. It translates to CASSLYRQRRSTDTQYF.

This clone turned up a few times. J is TRBJ2-3 and V is TRBV7-8; 9 bases match TRBD2. The CDR3 is 19 amino acids. V shed 5 bases and J 4 bases; nucleotides not matched to a gene: 19. Looked up from germline, CDR1 is SGHVS and CDR2 is FQNEAQ. CDR3 amino acids: CASSITFRRGGFYADTQYF. In nucleotides, the CDR3 is TGTGCCAGCAGCATAACATTTCGGCGGGGGGGATTTTATGCAGATACGCAGTATTTT.

This chain connects TRBV5-1 to TRBJ2-7; tentatively, D is TRBD1 (6 bases). From germline, CDR1 is SGHRS and CDR2 YFSETQ. The length of the CDR3 is 14 residues. V lost 4 bases, J lost 5 bases, and 16 bases lay in between. The CDR3 loop reads CASSPDRPPDEQYF. DNA of the CDR3: TGCGCCAGCAGCCCCGACAGGCCCCCGGACGAGCAGTACTTC.

This clone was counted once. V usage is TRBV5-1 and J usage is TRBJ2-1, with D possibly being TRBD2 (5 bases). The CDR3 is 12 residues long. V lost 5 bases to trimming and J lost 7 bases, with 10 bases between them. Germline V lookup: CDR1 SGHRS, CDR2 YFSETQ. CDR3 nucleotides: TGCGCCAGCAGTACTAGGGTGAATGAGCAGTTCTTC. It codes for CASSTRVNEQFF.

This rearrangement joins TRBV7-9 to TRBJ2-1; D perhaps matches TRBD2 (6 bases). This CDR3 is 15 amino acids long. The germline V gene has CDR1 SEHNR and CDR2 FQNEAQ (reference sequence). The germline V and J ends were trimmed by 3 bases and 8 bases, with 17 bases remaining between them. CDR3 coding DNA: TGTGCCAGCAGCTTGAGACTAGGTGGTGCGGATGAGCAGTTCTTC. Translation gives CASSLRLGGADEQFF.

The chain uses TRBV5-1 and TRBJ1-5; D is perhaps TRBD1 (6 bases). Trimming took 0 bases from V and 2 from J, leaving 9 bases between them. Germline V gene data show CDR1 as SGHRS and CDR2 as YFSETQ. This CDR3 spans 15 amino acids. In DNA, the CDR3 is TGCGCCAGCAGCTTGGTAGCAGGGGGCAATCAGCCCCAGCATTTT. It specifies CASSLVAGGNQPQHF. Full variable domain (outside the CDR3, taken from reference TRBV5-1 and TRBJ1-5): KAGVTQTPRYLIKTRGQQVTLSCSPISGHRSVSWYQQTPGQGLQFLFEYFSETQRNKGNFPGRFSGRQFSNSRSEMNVSTLELGDSALYLCASSLVAGGNQPQHFGDGTRLSIL.

The chain uses TRBV29-1 and TRBJ1-1, with 11 nucleotides matching TRBD1. The CDR3 runs 13 residues. The V segment lost 7 bases and the J segment 9 bases; nucleotides outside the gene matches: 10. Germline assignment: CDR1 SQVTM and CDR2 ANQGSEA. The CDR3 reads CSGGSGTGGKAFF. CDR3 coding DNA: TGCAGCGGCGGATCCGGGACAGGGGGGAAAGCTTTCTTT.

The chain combines TRBV5-1 with TRBJ2-3, with a tentative D call TRBD1 (5 bases). Trimming stripped 2 bases from V and 4 bases from J, with 8 bases between. This CDR3 has 13 residues. The germline gives CDR1 SGHRS, CDR2 YFSETQ. CDR3 sequence (DNA): TGCGCCAGCAGCTTTCAGGGTTCAGATACGCAGTATTTT. As protein: CASSFQGSDTQYF.

This chain links TRBV5-6 with TRBJ1-1; unclear D gene. The V gene's germline CDR1 is SGHDT and CDR2 YYEEEE. Trimming removed 1 base from V and 0 bases from J, with 10 bases in between. This CDR3 contains 15 residues. The CDR3 DNA follows: TGTGCCAGCAGCTTGATGCGGCGGATGAACACTGAAGCTTTCTTT. It translates to CASSLMRRMNTEAFF.

The rearrangement links TRBV30 to TRBJ1-2, with TRBD1 identical over 7 bases. J gave up 6 bases and V 2 bases, and 12 bases lay outside the gene matches. Germline-derived CDR1 and CDR2 are GTSNPN and SVGIG (reference sequence). The CDR3 loop spans 15 amino acids. The chain's CDR3 is CAWSLQLTGADGYTF. The CDR3 nucleotides read TGTGCCTGGAGTCTTCAGCTTACAGGGGCGGATGGCTACACCTTC.

This clone was observed a few times. The V gene is TRBV7-8, the J gene TRBJ1-6; D remains ambiguous. The CDR3 totals 14 residues. The V end lost 7 bases, the J end lost 10 bases, and 17 bases lay between the germline ends. Per the germline V gene, CDR1 is SGHVS and CDR2 is FQNEAQ. CDR3 bases: TGTGCCAGCACGCTCGATCCTCGAAGCTCACCCCTCCACTTT. Translating it yields CASTLDPRSSPLHF.

This sequence joins TRBV27 and TRBJ2-1; 9 positions match TRBD2. V dropped 5 bases and J dropped 3; count of bases not matched to a gene: 5. Germline assignment: CDR1 MNHEY and CDR2 SMNVEV (reference sequence). This CDR3 has 15 residues. DNA of the CDR3: TGTGCCAGCAGTGACGGACTAGCGTACTACAATGAGCAGTTCTTC. Translation gives CASSDGLAYYNEQFF.

The rearrangement joins TRBV5-4 to TRBJ1-2; possibly TRBD1 for D (5 bases). V was trimmed by 0 bases and J by 7 bases, leaving 16 bases between them. The CDR3 covers 15 residues. Germline V gives CDR1 SGHNT, CDR2 YYREEE (reference sequence). CDR3 in DNA: TGTGCCAGCAGCTTGGGAGCAGGGTTCTCGGTTGGCTACACCTTC. It translates to CASSLGAGFSVGYTF.